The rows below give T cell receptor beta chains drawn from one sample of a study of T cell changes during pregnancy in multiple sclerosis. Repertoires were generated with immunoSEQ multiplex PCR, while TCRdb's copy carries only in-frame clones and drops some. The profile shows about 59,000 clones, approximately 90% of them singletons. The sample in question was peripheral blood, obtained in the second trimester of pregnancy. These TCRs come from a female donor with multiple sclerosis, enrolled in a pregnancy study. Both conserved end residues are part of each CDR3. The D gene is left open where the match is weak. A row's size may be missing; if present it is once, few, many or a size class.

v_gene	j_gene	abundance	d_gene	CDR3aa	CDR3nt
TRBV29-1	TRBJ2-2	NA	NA	CSVTLSLNTGELFF	TGCAGCGTGACATTAAGCCTGAACACCGGGGAGCTGTTTTTT
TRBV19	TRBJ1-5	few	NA	CASSIGAYSNQPQHF	TGTGCCAGTAGTATTGGAGCTTATAGCAATCAGCCCCAGCATTTT
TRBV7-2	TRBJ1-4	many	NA	CASSYTQAEKLFF	TGTGCCAGCAGCTACACCCAGGCTGAAAAACTGTTTTTT
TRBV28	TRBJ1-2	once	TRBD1	CASSVGQFYGYTF	TGTGCCAGCAGTGTGGGACAGTTCTATGGCTACACCTTC
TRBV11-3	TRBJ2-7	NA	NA	CASSLGLDYEQYF	TGTGCCAGCAGCTTAGGACTCGACTACGAGCAGTACTTC
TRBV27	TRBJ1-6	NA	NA	CASSLFPENSPLHF	TGTGCCAGCAGTTTATTCCCCGAGAATTCACCCCTCCACTTT
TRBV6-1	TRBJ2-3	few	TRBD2	CASSEGGGATDTQYF	TGTGCCAGCAGTGAGGGCGGGGGGGCCACAGATACGCAGTATTTT
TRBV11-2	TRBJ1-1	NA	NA	CASSLGGVPNTEAFF	TGTGCCAGCAGCTTAGGAGGTGTGCCGAACACTGAAGCTTTCTTT
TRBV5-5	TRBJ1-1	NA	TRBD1	CASSKGGADTEAFF	TGTGCCAGCAGCAAAGGGGGCGCCGACACTGAAGCTTTCTTT
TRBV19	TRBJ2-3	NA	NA	CASSSGGSADTQYF	TGTGCCAGTAGTAGCGGGGGCTCAGCAGATACGCAGTATTTT
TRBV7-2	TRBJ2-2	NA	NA	CASSSSREIGELFF	TGTGCCAGCAGCTCCTCCCGAGAGATAGGGGAGCTGTTTTTT
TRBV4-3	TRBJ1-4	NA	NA	CASSQDAPSGLAVEKLFF	TGCGCCAGCAGCCAAGACGCCCCTTCTGGACTGGCGGTTGAAAAACTGTTTTTT
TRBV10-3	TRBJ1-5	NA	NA	CAISESAGFNQPQHF	TGTGCCATCAGTGAGTCAGCAGGCTTTAATCAGCCCCAGCATTTT